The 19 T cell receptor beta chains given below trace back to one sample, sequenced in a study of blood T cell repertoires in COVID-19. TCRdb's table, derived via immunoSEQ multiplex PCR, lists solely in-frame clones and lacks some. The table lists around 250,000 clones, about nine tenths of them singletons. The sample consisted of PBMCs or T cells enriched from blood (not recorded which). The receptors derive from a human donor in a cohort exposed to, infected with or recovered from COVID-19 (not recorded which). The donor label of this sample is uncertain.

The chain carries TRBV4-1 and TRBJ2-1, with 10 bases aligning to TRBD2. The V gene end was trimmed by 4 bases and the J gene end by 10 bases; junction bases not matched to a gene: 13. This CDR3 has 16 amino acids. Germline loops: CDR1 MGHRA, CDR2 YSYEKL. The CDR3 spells CASSRSPLAGEGEQFF. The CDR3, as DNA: TGCGCCAGCAGCCGATCTCCGCTAGCGGGGGAAGGCGAGCAGTTCTTC.

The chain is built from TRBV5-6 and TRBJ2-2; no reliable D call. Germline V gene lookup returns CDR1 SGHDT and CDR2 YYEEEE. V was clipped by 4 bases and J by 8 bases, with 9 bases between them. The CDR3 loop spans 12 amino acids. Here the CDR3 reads CASSVGVGELFF. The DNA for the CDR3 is TGTGCCAGCAGCGTAGGAGTGGGGGAGCTGTTTTTT.

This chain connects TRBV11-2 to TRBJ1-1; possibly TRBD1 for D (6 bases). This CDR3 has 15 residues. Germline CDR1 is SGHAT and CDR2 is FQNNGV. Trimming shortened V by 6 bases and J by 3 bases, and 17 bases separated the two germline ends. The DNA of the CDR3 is TGTGCCAGCAGTTACGGGGGGGGCCTGGACACTGAAGCTTTCTTT. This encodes CASSYGGGLDTEAFF.

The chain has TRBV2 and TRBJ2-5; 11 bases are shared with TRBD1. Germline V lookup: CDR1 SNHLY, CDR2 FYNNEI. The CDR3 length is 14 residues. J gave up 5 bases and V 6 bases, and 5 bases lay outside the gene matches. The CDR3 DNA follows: TGTGCCAGCAGCACCGGGACAGGGGGGGAGACCCAGTACTTC. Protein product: CASSTGTGGETQYF.

CDR3 sequence reads: CASSEGQSSYNEQFF. CDR3 nucleotide sequence: TGTGCCAGCAGCGAGGGACAGAGCTCCTACAATGAGCAGTTCTTC. The chain combines TRBV7-9 with TRBJ2-1, with 7 bases fitting TRBD1. The CDR3 is made up of 15 amino acids. Germline trimming cut 5 bases from V and 0 bases from J; bases unmatched to any gene: 4. Germline loops: CDR1 SEHNR, CDR2 FQNEAQ (reference sequence).

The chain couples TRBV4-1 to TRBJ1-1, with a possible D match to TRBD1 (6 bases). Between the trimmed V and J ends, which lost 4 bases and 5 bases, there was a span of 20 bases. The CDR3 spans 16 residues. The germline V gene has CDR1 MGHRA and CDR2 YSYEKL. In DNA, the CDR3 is TGCGCCAGCAGCCCCAGGGGCCCCCAGAGTGGGACTGAAGCTTTCTTT. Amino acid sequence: CASSPRGPQSGTEAFF.

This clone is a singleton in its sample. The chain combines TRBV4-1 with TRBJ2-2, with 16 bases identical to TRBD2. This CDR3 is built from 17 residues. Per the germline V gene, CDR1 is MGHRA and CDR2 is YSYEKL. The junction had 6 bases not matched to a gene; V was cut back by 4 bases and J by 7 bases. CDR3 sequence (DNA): TGCGCCAGCAGCCCGGGACTAGCGGGGGGGCTTCACGGGGAGCTGTTTTTT. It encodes CASSPGLAGGLHGELFF.

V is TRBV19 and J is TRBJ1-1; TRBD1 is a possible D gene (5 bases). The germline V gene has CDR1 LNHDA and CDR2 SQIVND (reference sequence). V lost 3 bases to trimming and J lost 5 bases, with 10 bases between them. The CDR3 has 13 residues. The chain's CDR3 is CASSMVKGTEAFF. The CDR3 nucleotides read TGTGCCAGTAGTATGGTGAAGGGGACTGAAGCTTTCTTT.

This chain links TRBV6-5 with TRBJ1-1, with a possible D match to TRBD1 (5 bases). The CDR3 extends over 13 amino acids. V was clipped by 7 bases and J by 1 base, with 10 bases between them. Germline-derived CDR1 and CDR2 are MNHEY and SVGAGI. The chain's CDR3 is CASTIGQNTEAFF. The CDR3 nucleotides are TGTGCCAGCACAATAGGACAGAACACTGAAGCTTTCTTT.

The CDR3 protein is CASSLIGSGAYNEQFF. In nucleotides, the CDR3 is TGTGCCAGCAGTTTAATTGGCTCAGGCGCCTACAATGAGCAGTTCTTC. The chain links TRBV27 to TRBJ2-1; D is undetermined. This CDR3 comprises 16 residues. The V and J ends lost 2 bases and 2 bases respectively, with 13 bases between them. Germline values: CDR1 MNHEY, CDR2 SMNVEV (reference sequence).

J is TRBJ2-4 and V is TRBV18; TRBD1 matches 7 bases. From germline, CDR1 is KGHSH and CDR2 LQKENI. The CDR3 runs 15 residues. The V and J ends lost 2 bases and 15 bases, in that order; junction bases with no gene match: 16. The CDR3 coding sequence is TGTGCCAGCTCACCAAACCGGGACAGTCTAAAAAATCGGTACTTC. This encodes CASSPNRDSLKNRYF.

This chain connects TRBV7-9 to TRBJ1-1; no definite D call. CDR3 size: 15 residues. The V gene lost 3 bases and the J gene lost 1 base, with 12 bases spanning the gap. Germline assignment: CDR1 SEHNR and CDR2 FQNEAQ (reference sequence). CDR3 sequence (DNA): TGTGCCAGCAGCTTTAGTGGTAGCCCGAACACTGAAGCTTTCTTT. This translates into CASSFSGSPNTEAFF. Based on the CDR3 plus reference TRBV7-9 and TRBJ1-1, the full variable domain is DTGVSQNPRHKITKRGQNVTFRCDPISEHNRLYWYRQTLGQGPEFLTYFQNEAQLEKSRLLSDRFSAERPKGSFSTLEIQRTEQGDSAMYLCASSFSGSPNTEAFFGQGTRLTVV.

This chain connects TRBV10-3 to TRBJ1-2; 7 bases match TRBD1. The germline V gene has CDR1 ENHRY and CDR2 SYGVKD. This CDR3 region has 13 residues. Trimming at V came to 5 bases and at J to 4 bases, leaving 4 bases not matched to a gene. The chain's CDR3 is CAISPGQIYGYTF. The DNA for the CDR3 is TGTGCCATCAGTCCGGGACAGATCTATGGCTACACCTTC.

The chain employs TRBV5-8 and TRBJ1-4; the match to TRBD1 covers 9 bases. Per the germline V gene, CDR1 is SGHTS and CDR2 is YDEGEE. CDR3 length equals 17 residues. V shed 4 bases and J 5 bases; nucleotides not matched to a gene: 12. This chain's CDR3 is CASSPDRGVDPNEKLFF. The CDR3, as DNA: TGTGCCAGCAGCCCCGACAGGGGGGTCGATCCGAATGAAAAACTGTTTTTT.

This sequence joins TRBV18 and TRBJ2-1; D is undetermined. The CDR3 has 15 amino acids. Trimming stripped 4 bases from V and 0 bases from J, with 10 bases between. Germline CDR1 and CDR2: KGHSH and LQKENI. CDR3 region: CASSLYSSSYNEQFF. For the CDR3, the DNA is TGTGCCAGCTCACTCTACTCGAGCTCCTACAATGAGCAGTTCTTC. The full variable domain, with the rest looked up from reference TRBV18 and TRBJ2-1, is NAGVMQNPRHLVRRRGQEARLRCSPMKGHSHVYWYRQLPEEGLKFMVYLQKENIIDESGMPKERFSAEFPKEGPSILRIQQVVRGDSAAYFCASSLYSSSYNEQFFGPGTRLTVL.

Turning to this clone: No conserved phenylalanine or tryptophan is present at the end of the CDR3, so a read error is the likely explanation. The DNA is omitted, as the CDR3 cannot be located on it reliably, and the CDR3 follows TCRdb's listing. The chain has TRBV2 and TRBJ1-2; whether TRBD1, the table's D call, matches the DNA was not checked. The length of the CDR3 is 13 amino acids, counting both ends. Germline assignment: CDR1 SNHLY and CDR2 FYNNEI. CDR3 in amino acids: CASSEVGQSMPWL.

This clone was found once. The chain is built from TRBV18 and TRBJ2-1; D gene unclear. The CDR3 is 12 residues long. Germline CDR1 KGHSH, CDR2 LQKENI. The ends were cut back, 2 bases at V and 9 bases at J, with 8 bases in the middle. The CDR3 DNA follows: TGTGCCAGCTCACCAAGGCGGATTGAGCAGTTCTTC. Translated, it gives CASSPRRIEQFF.

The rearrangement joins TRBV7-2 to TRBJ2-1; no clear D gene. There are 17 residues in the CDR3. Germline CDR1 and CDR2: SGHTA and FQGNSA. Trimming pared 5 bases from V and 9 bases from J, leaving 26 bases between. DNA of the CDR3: TGTGCCAGCAGCCAAGACATTTCCCCCCCGATACCCCTTGAGCAGTTCTTC. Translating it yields CASSQDISPPIPLEQFF.

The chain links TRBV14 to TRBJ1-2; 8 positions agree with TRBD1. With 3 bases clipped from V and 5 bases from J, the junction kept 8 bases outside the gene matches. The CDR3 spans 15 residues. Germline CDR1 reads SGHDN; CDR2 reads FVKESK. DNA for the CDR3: TGTGCCAGCAGCCACTCGGGACAGGCCTGGTATGGCTACACCTTC. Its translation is CASSHSGQAWYGYTF.